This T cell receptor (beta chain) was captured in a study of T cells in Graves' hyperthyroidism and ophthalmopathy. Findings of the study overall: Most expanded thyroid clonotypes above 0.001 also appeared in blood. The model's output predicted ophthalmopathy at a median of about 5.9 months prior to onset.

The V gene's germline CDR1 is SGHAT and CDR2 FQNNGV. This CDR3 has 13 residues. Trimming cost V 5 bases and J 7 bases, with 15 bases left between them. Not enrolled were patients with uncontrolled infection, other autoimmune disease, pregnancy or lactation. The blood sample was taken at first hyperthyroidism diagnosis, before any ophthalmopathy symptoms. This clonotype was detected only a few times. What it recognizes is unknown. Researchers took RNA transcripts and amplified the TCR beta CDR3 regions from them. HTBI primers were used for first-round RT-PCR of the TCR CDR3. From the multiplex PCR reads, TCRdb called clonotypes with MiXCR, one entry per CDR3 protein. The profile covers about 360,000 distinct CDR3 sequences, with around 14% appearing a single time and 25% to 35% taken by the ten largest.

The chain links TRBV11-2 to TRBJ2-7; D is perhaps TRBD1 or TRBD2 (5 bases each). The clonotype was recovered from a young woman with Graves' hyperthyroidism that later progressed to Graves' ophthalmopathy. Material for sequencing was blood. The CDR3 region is CASSRDGTLEQYF. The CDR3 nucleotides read TGTGCCAGCAGCAGGGACGGAACCCTGGAGCAGTACTTC.